This is a list of T cell receptor beta chains from one sample in a study of identical twins. TCRdb recomputed calls from the 5' RACE reads with MiXCR, one row per CDR3 protein. This table has a few hundred thousand distinct CDR3 sequences, approximately 24% appearing once. The sample was also reused in another study, on T cells expressing NK-cell markers.

Sequencing used CD4+ T cells sorted from blood. These receptors were taken from a woman under 30 in good health. Both conserved end residues are part of each CDR3.

V gene,CDR3 protein
TRBV7-9,CASSLFFEQFF
TRBV3-1,CASSSLPGRGLETQYF
TRBV14,CASSQDRQPYSPLHF
TRBV12-3/TRBV12-4,CASSLGGASGNTIYF
TRBV9,CASSVDVTGRNGYTF
TRBV20-1,CSARSGGLDTQYF
TRBV4-2,CASSQLLDRGREQFF
TRBV20-1,CSAPRGGVYEQYF
TRBV5-1,CASSLPAPTSGKQFF
TRBV19,CASSIQGPADNEQFF
TRBV20-1,CSVRNSGRRSYEQYF
TRBV18,CASSHGTGWTDTQYF
TRBV12-3/TRBV12-4,CASSLSGGRYNEQFF
TRBV9,CASSGGPSSTDTQYF
TRBV12-3/TRBV12-4,CASSSSGRVTDTQYF
TRBV5-1,CASSLAQGTNYGYTF
TRBV2,CASSGIRGRMAQYF
TRBV12-3/TRBV12-4,CASSLEGQGSTPLHF
TRBV20-1,CSASIPGQGVYEQYF
TRBV3-1,CASSPRGAGSPLHF
TRBV28,CASSSAGGNADTQYF
TRBV4-3,CASSQEQNTEAFF
TRBV20-1,CSARPGQGKPLPGYGYTF
TRBV7-2,CASSTYREFSEAFF
TRBV20-1,CSAKKQGPSTEAFF
TRBV28,CASMASSSYNSPLHF
TRBV3-1,CASSSRPGQGSNQPQHF
TRBV5-1,CASSLPQGNTGELFF
TRBV14,CASSPIPFRPVAKNIQYF
TRBV6-1,CASRKRQGGGSGSEAFF
TRBV20-1,CSAKAGDNEQFF
TRBV10-3,CAIKAGGSPTSTDTQYF
TRBV5-1,CASSFASEAYEQYF
TRBV12-3/TRBV12-4,CASSFERGAETQYF
TRBV28,CVEAWVSYNEQFF